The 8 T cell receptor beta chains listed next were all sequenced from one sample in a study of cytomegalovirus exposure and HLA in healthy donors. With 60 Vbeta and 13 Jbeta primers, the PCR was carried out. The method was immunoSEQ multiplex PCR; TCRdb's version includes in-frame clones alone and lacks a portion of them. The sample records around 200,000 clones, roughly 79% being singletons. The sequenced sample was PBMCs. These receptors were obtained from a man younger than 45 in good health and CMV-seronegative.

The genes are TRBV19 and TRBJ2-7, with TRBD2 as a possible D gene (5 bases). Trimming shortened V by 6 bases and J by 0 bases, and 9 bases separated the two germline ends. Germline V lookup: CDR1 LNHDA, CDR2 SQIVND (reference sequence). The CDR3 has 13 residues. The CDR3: CASSPGISYEQYF. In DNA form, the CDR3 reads TGTGCCAGTAGCCCCGGGATCTCCTACGAGCAGTACTTC.

For the CDR3, the DNA is TGTGCCAGCTCGTACGGGACAGGCAATATGAACACTGAAGCTTTCTTT. Its translation is CASSYGTGNMNTEAFF. The rearrangement joins TRBV18 to TRBJ1-1; 8 bases align to TRBD1. Looked up from germline, CDR1 is KGHSH and CDR2 is LQKENI. V gave up 6 bases and J gave up 0 bases; unmatched junction bases: 9. This CDR3 is 16 amino acids long.

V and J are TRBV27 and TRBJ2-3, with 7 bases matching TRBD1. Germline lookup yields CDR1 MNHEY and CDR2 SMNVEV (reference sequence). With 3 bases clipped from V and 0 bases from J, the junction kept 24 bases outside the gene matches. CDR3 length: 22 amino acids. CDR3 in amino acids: CASSFSGQDLLVTYPSTDTQYF. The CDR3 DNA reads TGTGCCAGCAGTTTTTCTGGACAGGACCTACTGGTTACCTACCCTAGCACAGATACGCAGTATTTT.

CDR3 amino acids: CAWSYRGHEQYF. In DNA, the CDR3 is TGTGCCTGGAGTTACCGAGGCCACGAGCAGTACTTC. J is TRBJ2-7 and V is TRBV30; unclear D gene. Germline CDR1 reads GTSNPN; CDR2 reads SVGIG (reference sequence). V was pared by 2 bases and J by 5 bases, with 10 bases between. This CDR3 is 12 amino acids long.

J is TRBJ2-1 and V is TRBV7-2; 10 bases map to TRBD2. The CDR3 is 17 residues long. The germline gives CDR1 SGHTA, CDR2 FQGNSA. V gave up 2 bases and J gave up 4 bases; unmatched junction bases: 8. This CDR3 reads CASSLIRLAGVYNEQFF. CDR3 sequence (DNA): TGTGCCAGCAGCTTAATCAGGCTAGCGGGAGTTTACAATGAGCAGTTCTTC.

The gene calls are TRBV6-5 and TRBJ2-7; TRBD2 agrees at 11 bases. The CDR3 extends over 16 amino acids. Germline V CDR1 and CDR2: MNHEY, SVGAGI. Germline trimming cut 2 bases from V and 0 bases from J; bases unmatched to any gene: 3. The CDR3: CASSYRLAGNSYEQYF. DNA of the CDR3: TGTGCCAGCAGTTACCGACTAGCGGGGAACTCCTACGAGCAGTACTTC.

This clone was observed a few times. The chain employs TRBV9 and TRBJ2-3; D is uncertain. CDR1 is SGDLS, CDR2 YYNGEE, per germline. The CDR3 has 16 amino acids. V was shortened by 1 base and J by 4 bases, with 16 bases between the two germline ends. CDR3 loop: CASSVNLEMVADTQYF. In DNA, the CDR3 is TGTGCCAGCAGCGTAAATCTGGAGATGGTTGCAGATACGCAGTATTTT.

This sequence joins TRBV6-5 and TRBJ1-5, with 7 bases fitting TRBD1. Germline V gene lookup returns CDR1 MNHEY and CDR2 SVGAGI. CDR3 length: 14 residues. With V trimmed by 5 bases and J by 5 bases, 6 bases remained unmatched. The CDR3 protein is CASSQQGGYQPQHF. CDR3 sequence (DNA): TGTGCCAGCAGTCAACAAGGGGGCTATCAGCCCCAGCATTTT.